This T cell receptor beta chain came from a study of blood T cells in healthy people across ages. Overall study: About one barcoded beta molecule per two T cells was the capture yield of template switching.

Donors each provided 8 to 10 milliliters of peripheral blood. Study outcomes and limitations: TCR beta diversity was tightly associated with the proportion of naive T cells. Across the age range, TCR beta diversity per million T cells fell in a roughly linear way.

This CDR3 spans 15 amino acids. Per the germline V gene, CDR1 is MNHEY and CDR2 is SMNVEV (reference sequence). V was shortened by 5 bases and J by 2 bases, with 14 bases between the two germline ends. Comments on this clonotype: The antigen remains undetermined.

A second PCR, run for about 7 to 11 cycles, used a sample-barcoded 5' primer plus a J-beta primer mix. TCRdb reprocessed the 5' RACE reads with MiXCR, giving one entry per CDR3 protein. In the table there are 1.2 million to 1.5 million distinct CDR3 sequences, around 39% of which are singletons. This chain uses TRBV27 with TRBJ2-3; D not certain. Sequencing was done on a sample of blood. This clonotype was obtained from a woman between 18 and 29 years old in good health. This CDR3 is CASSPRRALTDTQYF. The CDR3 coding sequence is TGTGCCAGCAGTCCCAGACGCGCCCTCACAGATACGCAGTATTTT.